The present entry profiles one T cell receptor beta chain with its context. Its antigen is still unknown. Sequenced by immunoSEQ multiplex PCR; TCRdb stores in-frame clones only, minus some. The sample shows about 150,000 clones, approximately 90% of them seen only once. Trimming at V came to 5 bases and at J to 6 bases, leaving 10 bases not matched to a gene. This CDR3 spans 15 amino acids. Germline V CDR1 and CDR2: SGHTA, FQGNSA. The data belong to a study of T cell responses to AZD1222 COVID-19 vaccine. Study-level findings and limits: There were vaccine-associated CD4 TCRs across spike, dominant at 160-218 and 743-854. Spike-specific TCR repertoires showed rising breadth and depth after two AZD1222 doses. Females outnumbered males among donors, who were mostly white British; clonal diversity was possibly underestimated. Regions left unmutated in variants are reportedly the target of nearly half of spike-specific TCRs.

The J gene is TRBJ2-7, the V gene TRBV7-2; TRBD2 agrees at 10 bases. The clonotype originates from an adult in good health. The material was peripheral blood, obtained on day 0 of AZD1222 vaccination. The CDR3 DNA is TGTGCCAGCAGCATGGGACTAGCGAATGGCCGCGAGCAGTACTTC. Its protein is CASSMGLANGREQYF.